These 17 T cell receptor beta chains were all obtained from the same sample, sequenced in a study of T cells after yellow fever vaccination. MiXCR, run by TCRdb on the 5' RACE reads, gives a single entry per CDR3 protein. The table records about 630,000 distinct CDR3 sequences, roughly 12% of them present only once. The sequences come from PBMCs, collected on the day of the yellow fever booster vaccination. Receptor source: a man in his thirties or forties who received the YFV17D yellow fever vaccine.

In this sample, this clonotype turned up a few times. The rearrangement joins TRBV12-3 or TRBV12-4 to TRBJ2-1, with TRBD1 matching over 10 bases. The CDR3 has 15 amino acids. V shed 3 bases and J 6 bases; nucleotides not matched to a gene: 5. As DNA, the CDR3 is TGTGCCAGCAGTTTCTTGGGACAGGGGATCAATGAGCAGTTCTTC. Residues: CASSFLGQGINEQFF.

The V call is TRBV27, the J call TRBJ1-2; D is unresolved. Germline-derived CDR1 and CDR2 are MNHEY and SMNVEV (reference sequence). The ends were cut back, 6 bases at V and 10 bases at J, with 18 bases in the middle. The CDR3 contains 13 residues. CDR3 protein: CASSPSLEFSYTF. CDR3 DNA sequence: TGTGCCAGCAGCCCCTCGCTCGAGTTTTCCTACACCTTC.

There are a few counts of this clonotype. The chain recombines TRBV15 with TRBJ2-5, with 13 bases matching TRBD2. Germline assignment: CDR1 LNHNV and CDR2 YYDKDF (reference sequence). This CDR3 has 20 residues. V was pared by 3 bases and J by 7 bases, with 20 bases of the junction left unmatched. CDR3 protein: CATSSTPGLAGSRYLGTQYF. DNA for the CDR3: TGTGCCACCAGCAGCACACCGGGACTAGCGGGGTCAAGATACTTGGGGACCCAGTACTTC.

The rearrangement uses TRBV5-1 and TRBJ2-3, with D possibly being TRBD2 (5 bases). The CDR3 has 15 residues. V lost 2 bases to trimming and J lost 1 base, with 11 bases between them. Germline V gene data show CDR1 as SGHRS and CDR2 as YFSETQ. The CDR3, as DNA: TGCGCCAGCAGCTTTGGTGGGAGCGGCACAGATACGCAGTATTTT. This gives the protein CASSFGGSGTDTQYF.

The sample holds a few counts of this clonotype. The V call is TRBV5-4, the J call TRBJ2-1; perhaps TRBD2 as D (6 bases). Germline V gene data show CDR1 as SGHNT and CDR2 as YYREEE (reference sequence). Trimming pared 4 bases from V and 0 bases from J, leaving 14 bases between. The CDR3 loop spans 16 amino acids. Written as DNA, the CDR3 is TGTGCCAGCAGCGCCCCACTAGCCCACTCCTACAATGAGCAGTTCTTC. Protein sequence: CASSAPLAHSYNEQFF.

This clonotype was seen only a few times. The chain recombines TRBV12-3 or TRBV12-4 with TRBJ1-1; no reliable D call. CDR3 size: 11 residues. Trimming took 5 bases from V and 11 from J, leaving 12 bases between them. CDR3 in amino acids: CASSNVFGAFF. CDR3 coding DNA: TGTGCCAGCAGTAACGTTTTTGGGGCTTTCTTT.

This clonotype has more than one count but fewer than ten. The V gene is TRBV14, the J gene TRBJ2-2; D possibly corresponds to TRBD1 (6 bases). The CDR3 is 16 amino acids. V lost 4 bases and J 4 bases, leaving 16 bases between the germline ends. CDR1 and CDR2 (germline): SGHDN, FVKESK. CDR3 residues: CASSLLTGTTTGELFF. CDR3 DNA: TGTGCCAGCAGCCTACTGACAGGCACCACCACCGGGGAGCTGTTTTTT.

The chain is built from TRBV10-3 and TRBJ2-3; 7 bases agree with TRBD2. V shed 5 bases and J 1 base; nucleotides not matched to a gene: 0. The CDR3 has 13 residues. Per the germline V gene, CDR1 is ENHRY and CDR2 is SYGVKD. CDR3 region: CAISRGGTDTQYF. Written as DNA, the CDR3 is TGTGCCATCAGTCGGGGGGGCACAGATACGCAGTATTTT.

V gene TRBV5-1 combines with J gene TRBJ2-5, with 10 bases fitting TRBD2. The CDR3 is made up of 14 amino acids. Germline CDR1 reads SGHRS; CDR2 reads YFSETQ. V was pared by 4 bases and J by 5 bases, with 5 bases of the junction left unmatched. CDR3 coding DNA: TGCGCCAGCAGCAGCGGGACTAGCGTGGAGACCCAGTACTTC. Residues: CASSSGTSVETQYF.

This rearrangement joins TRBV9 to TRBJ2-2; TRBD2 matches at 14 bases. In germline, CDR1 is SGDLS, CDR2 YYNGEE. This CDR3 is built from 16 residues. With V trimmed by 4 bases and J by 6 bases, 5 bases remained unmatched. This chain's CDR3 is CASSRTSGRPAGELFF. In DNA form, the CDR3 reads TGTGCCAGCAGCCGGACTAGCGGGAGGCCCGCCGGGGAGCTGTTTTTT.

This clonotype appeared a few times. The V and J genes are TRBV3-1 and TRBJ2-7, with TRBD2 as a possible D gene (5 bases). Between the trimmed V and J ends, which lost 4 bases and 1 base, there was a span of 11 bases. CDR1 is LGHDT, CDR2 YNNKEL, per germline (reference sequence). The length of the CDR3 is 14 residues. CDR3 sequence: CASSREAVSYEQYF. In DNA, the CDR3 is TGTGCCAGCAGCCGAGAAGCGGTATCCTACGAGCAGTACTTC.

The gene calls are TRBV27 and TRBJ2-6, with TRBD2 identical over 10 bases. Unmatched junction bases numbered 15, after V lost 6 bases and J lost 4 bases. Germline loops: CDR1 MNHEY, CDR2 SMNVEV (reference sequence). The CDR3 loop spans 19 amino acids. CDR3 amino acids: CASRGDSGRAPKGANVLTF. The CDR3 nucleotides read TGTGCCAGCAGAGGGGACAGCGGGAGGGCACCAAAAGGGGCCAACGTCCTGACTTTC.

This clonotype was seen ten or more times. The rearrangement joins TRBV14 to TRBJ1-4; D gene unclear. V was trimmed by 1 base and J by 8 bases, leaving 5 bases between them. Germline values: CDR1 SGHDN, CDR2 FVKESK. The CDR3 has 12 residues. The CDR3 sequence: CASSQVGEKLFF. CDR3 sequence (DNA): TGTGCCAGCAGCCAAGTGGGCGAAAAACTGTTTTTT.

The chain has TRBV12-3 or TRBV12-4 and TRBJ2-7, with TRBD2 as a possible D gene (6 bases). Trimming cost V 7 bases and J 5 bases, with 15 bases left between them. The length of the CDR3 is 13 residues. CDR3 residues: CASTKFTGDEQYF. The CDR3 region has the DNA TGTGCCAGCACCAAATTTACGGGAGACGAGCAGTACTTC.

The chain combines TRBV5-1 with TRBJ2-7, with D hard to call. The germline V gene has CDR1 SGHRS and CDR2 YFSETQ. This CDR3 region has 13 residues. Trimming stripped 4 bases from V and 5 bases from J, with 13 bases between. CDR3 region: CASSTLTKNEQYF. In nucleotides, the CDR3 is TGCGCCAGCAGCACCCTGACAAAGAACGAGCAGTACTTC. Filled out from reference TRBV5-1 and TRBJ2-7, the complete variable domain reads KAGVTQTPRYLIKTRGQQVTLSCSPISGHRSVSWYQQTPGQGLQFLFEYFSETQRNKGNFPGRFSGRQFSNSRSEMNVSTLELGDSALYLCASSTLTKNEQYFGPGTRLTVT.

V and J are TRBV20-1 and TRBJ2-7; D unresolved. Germline loops: CDR1 DFQATT, CDR2 SNEGSKA (reference sequence). The CDR3 extends over 12 amino acids. The germline V and J ends were trimmed by 6 bases and 7 bases, with 16 bases remaining between them. CDR3 protein: CSARSPAGEQYF. CDR3 bases: TGCAGTGCCCGCAGCCCAGCTGGGGAGCAGTACTTC.

This chain connects TRBV19 to TRBJ2-2, with D possibly being TRBD2 (5 bases). The CDR3 totals 14 residues. Germline loops: CDR1 LNHDA, CDR2 SQIVND (reference sequence). V shed 6 bases and J shed 1 base, with 9 bases lying between them. CDR3 region: CASRREGNTGELFF. The DNA for the CDR3 is TGTGCCAGTAGACGAGAGGGGAACACCGGGGAGCTGTTTTTT.